The 27 T cell receptor beta chains given below trace back to one sample, sequenced in a study of cytomegalovirus exposure and HLA in healthy donors. The PCR employed 60 Vbeta primers together with 13 Jbeta primers. TCRdb keeps only in-frame clones here, not all; method: immunoSEQ multiplex PCR. Here the sample spans about 190,000 clones, around three quarters being singletons. The sequencing sample was made of PBMCs. The receptors were sampled from a young woman in good health and CMV-seronegative.

This chain links TRBV28 with TRBJ1-5; D perhaps matches TRBD1 (6 bases). CDR3 length: 16 residues. V lost 6 bases to trimming and J lost 3 bases, with 18 bases between them. CDR1 and CDR2 from the germline V gene are MDHEN and SYDVKM. The CDR3 DNA reads TGTGCCAGCAGACGAGTCTGGGGGCAGAACAATCAGCCCCAGCATTTT. Translation gives CASRRVWGQNNQPQHF.

This sequence joins TRBV6-1 and TRBJ1-3; 7 bases fit TRBD1. CDR3 size: 17 residues. The germline gives CDR1 MNHNS, CDR2 SASEGT. Unmatched junction bases numbered 9, after V lost 4 bases and J lost 0 bases. The CDR3 region is CASSAYRGVASGNTIYF. Here the CDR3 DNA reads TGTGCCAGCAGTGCGTACAGGGGAGTTGCCTCTGGAAACACCATATATTTT.

This clone has more than one count but fewer than ten. This chain uses TRBV18 with TRBJ1-1; D not certain. This CDR3 contains 13 residues. CDR1 is KGHSH and CDR2 is LQKENI in the germline V gene. V was shortened by 6 bases and J by 1 base, with 9 bases between the two germline ends. For the CDR3, the DNA is TGTGCCAGCTCCGGGGTGGGGAACACTGAAGCTTTCTTT. Residues: CASSGVGNTEAFF.

The chain combines TRBV7-9 with TRBJ2-7; 9 nucleotides align to TRBD1. Trimming removed 3 bases from V and 7 bases from J; junction bases left unmatched: 7. The germline CDR1 and CDR2 sequences are SEHNR and FQNEAQ (reference sequence). This CDR3 spans 14 amino acids. This CDR3 is CASSFSTGGGEQYF. CDR3 DNA: TGTGCCAGCAGCTTTTCAACAGGGGGCGGGGAGCAGTACTTC.

The genes are TRBV7-2 and TRBJ2-1; 7 bases agree with TRBD2. Per germline, CDR1 SGHTA and CDR2 FQGNSA. Losses at the gene ends were 3 bases for V and 1 base for J; bases not matched to a gene: 9. CDR3 length equals 17 residues. CDR3 DNA sequence: TGTGCCAGCAGCTTCATTGGGGGAGCGGGATCCTACAATGAGCAGTTCTTC. This gives the protein CASSFIGGAGSYNEQFF.

The chain uses TRBV28 and TRBJ1-2; D perhaps matches TRBD1 (6 bases). Trimming shortened V by 5 bases and J by 5 bases, and 15 bases separated the two germline ends. The CDR3 extends over 14 amino acids. Germline V gives CDR1 MDHEN, CDR2 SYDVKM. The CDR3 sequence: CASSPLDRIYGYTF. The CDR3 region has the DNA TGTGCCAGCAGTCCCCTGGACAGAATATATGGCTACACCTTC.

DNA for the CDR3: TGTGCCAGTAGTAGGGTCGACAGGGAGACTGAAGCTTTCTTT. Its protein is CASSRVDRETEAFF. V and J are TRBV19 and TRBJ1-1; 7 bases map to TRBD1. V gave up 4 bases and J gave up 5 bases; unmatched junction bases: 7. This CDR3 is built from 14 residues. The germline V gene encodes CDR1 LNHDA and CDR2 SQIVND (reference sequence).

The chain uses TRBV5-1 and TRBJ2-3, with 9 bases aligning to TRBD2. V gave up 0 bases and J gave up 1 base; unmatched junction bases: 3. Germline V CDR1 and CDR2: SGHRS, YFSETQ. This CDR3 region has 16 residues. The CDR3 spells CASSLAQRGGTDTQYF. The CDR3 DNA is TGCGCCAGCAGCTTGGCCCAGCGGGGGGGCACAGATACGCAGTATTTT.

V usage is TRBV7-8 and J usage is TRBJ1-1, with TRBD1 matching 9 bases. The CDR3 spans 14 residues. The junction had 2 bases not matched to a gene; V was cut back by 5 bases and J by 1 base. CDR1 is SGHVS and CDR2 is FQNEAQ in the germline V gene. This chain's CDR3 is CASSLDRGNTEAFF. Written as DNA, the CDR3 is TGTGCCAGCAGCCTGGACAGGGGGAACACTGAAGCTTTCTTT.

In nucleotides, the CDR3 is TGTGCCAGCAGTGGTCGGAGTAGCTCCTATAATTCACCCCTCCACTTT. This translates into CASSGRSSSYNSPLHF. The chain has TRBV6-1 and TRBJ1-6; no firm D call. Germline V gene lookup returns CDR1 MNHNS and CDR2 SASEGT. The CDR3 runs to 16 residues. The V gene lost 4 bases and the J gene lost 0 bases, with 10 bases spanning the gap.

This clone has a single count. Here the CDR3 DNA reads TGTGCCAGCAGCCCGTCGGGACAGGTCGCCGGGGGCTACACCTTC. Its protein product is CASSPSGQVAGGYTF. V and J are TRBV7-3 and TRBJ1-2; TRBD1 matches 8 bases. Germline-derived CDR1 and CDR2 are SGHTA and FQGTGA. V shed 5 bases, J shed 8 bases, and the junction held 13 bases outside the gene matches. The CDR3 runs 15 residues. The whole variable domain, filled in from reference TRBV7-3 and TRBJ1-2, reads GAGVSQTPSNKVTEKGKYVELRCDPISGHTALYWYRQSLGQGPEFLIYFQGTGAADDSGLPNDRFFAVRPEGSVSTLKIQRTERGDSAVYLCASSPSGQVAGGYTFGSGTRLTVV.

DNA of the CDR3: TGTGCCAGCAGCTTGGGACAGACCTTATTGGATCAGCCCCAGCATTTT. Its translation: CASSLGQTLLDQPQHF. The rearrangement links TRBV5-5 to TRBJ1-5, with D tentatively TRBD1 (5 bases). CDR3 size: 16 residues. CDR1 is SGHKS and CDR2 is YYEKEE in the germline V gene (reference sequence). The ends were cut back, 0 bases at V and 5 bases at J, with 15 bases in the middle.

The count of this clone is one. The chain carries TRBV19 and TRBJ2-5; possible D gene TRBD1, 6 bases. There are 13 residues in the CDR3. The germline gives CDR1 LNHDA, CDR2 SQIVND (reference sequence). V shed 5 bases and J shed 5 bases, with 12 bases lying between them. The CDR3 DNA is TGTGCCAGTAGTCTGGACAGAGGGGAGACCCAGTACTTC. Translation gives CASSLDRGETQYF.

The J gene is TRBJ2-4, the V gene TRBV4-1; TRBD1 matches 7 bases. This CDR3 contains 16 residues. CDR1 and CDR2 from the germline V gene are MGHRA and YSYEKL. Trimming took 4 bases from V and 0 from J; bases not matched to a gene: 6. The CDR3 loop reads CASSRGQPLAKNIQYF. Written as DNA, the CDR3 is TGCGCCAGCAGCCGGGGACAGCCACTAGCCAAAAACATTCAGTACTTC.

Concerning this clone itself: One end of the junction varies from germline; a read error may be responsible. The same CDR3 arises from other DNA sequences in this sample as well. The V call is TRBV9, the J call TRBJ2-1, with a possible D match to TRBD2 (5 bases). The germline V gene encodes CDR1 SGDLS and CDR2 YYNGEE. This CDR3 has 16 amino acids. CDR3 sequence reads: CASSPGLREPYNEQFF. The CDR3 nucleotides are TGCGCCAGCAGCCCGGGCCTGAGGGAGCCCTACAATGAGCAGTTCTTC. The full variable domain, in which reference TRBV9 and TRBJ2-1 provide the parts outside the CDR3, is DSGVTQTPKHLITATGQRVTLRCSPRSGDLSVYWYQQSLDQGLQFLIQYYNGEERAKGNILERFSAQQFPDLHSELNLSSLELGDSALYFCASSPGLREPYNEQFFGPGTRLTVL.

This rearrangement joins TRBV10-2 to TRBJ2-7; 11 bases are a match to TRBD2. The CDR3 runs to 14 residues. Looked up from germline, CDR1 is WSHSY and CDR2 is SAAADI. V was pared by 6 bases and J by 2 bases, with 3 bases of the junction left unmatched. This CDR3 is CASRTSGDTYEQYF. The CDR3 DNA is TGCGCCAGCAGGACTAGCGGGGATACCTACGAGCAGTACTTC.

The rearrangement uses TRBV9 and TRBJ2-6, with D possibly being TRBD1 (6 bases). This CDR3 region has 21 residues. Trimming pared 3 bases from V and 4 bases from J, leaving 29 bases between. The germline V gene encodes CDR1 SGDLS and CDR2 YYNGEE. The CDR3 coding sequence is TGTGCCAGCAGCGGTATTCAATCCAGGGGCAGGCTGCTATTGGGGGCCAACGTCCTGACTTTC. It translates to CASSGIQSRGRLLLGANVLTF.

The rearrangement links TRBV9 to TRBJ2-7; perhaps TRBD2 as D (6 bases). CDR3 length: 15 residues. Trimming cost V 4 bases and J 3 bases, with 17 bases left between them. Per the germline V gene, CDR1 is SGDLS and CDR2 is YYNGEE. CDR3 nucleotide sequence: TGTGCCAGCAGCCTCTCGTGGGGGAGGAACTACGAGCAGTACTTC. It encodes CASSLSWGRNYEQYF.

This clone was detected only once. The chain employs TRBV19 and TRBJ1-5; D is undetermined. The CDR3 has 14 amino acids. The V gene's germline CDR1 is LNHDA and CDR2 SQIVND (reference sequence). Trimming stripped 9 bases from V and 1 base from J, with 13 bases between. CDR3 protein: CASSGRRSNQPQHF. For the CDR3, the DNA is TGTGCCAGCTCGGGTAGGAGGAGCAATCAGCCCCAGCATTTT. The full variable domain, rest sourced from reference TRBV19 and TRBJ1-5, is DGGITQSPKYLFRKEGQNVTLSCEQNLNHDAMYWYRQDPGQGLRLIYYSQIVNDFQKGDIAEGYSVSREKKESFPLTVTSAQKNPTAFYLCASSGRRSNQPQHFGDGTRLSIL.

The gene calls are TRBV19 and TRBJ2-2; 9 positions match TRBD2. CDR1 is LNHDA and CDR2 is SQIVND in the germline V gene (reference sequence). V gave up 2 bases and J gave up 6 bases; unmatched junction bases: 4. The CDR3 is 15 amino acids. The CDR3 bases are TGTGCCAGTAGTATAAGCGGGGGGACGGCCGGGGAGCTGTTTTTT. Translating gives CASSISGGTAGELFF.

The V gene is TRBV6-5, the J gene TRBJ1-5, with D unresolved. The V end lost 6 bases, the J end lost 4 bases, and 13 bases lay between the germline ends. The germline V gene encodes CDR1 MNHEY and CDR2 SVGAGI. The CDR3 has 14 amino acids. CDR3 coding DNA: TGTGCCAGCAGCTCGCTAACCGTAAATCAGCCCCAGCATTTT. This encodes CASSSLTVNQPQHF.

A note on this clone: Compared with germline, one end of the junction differs, possibly owing to a read error. J is TRBJ1-1 and V is TRBV7-9; D is unclear. The CDR3 extends over 12 amino acids. The germline V gene has CDR1 SEHNR and CDR2 FQNEAQ (reference sequence). The CDR3 DNA sequence: TGTTCCAGCAGCTTAGATACGCGGGCGGCTTTCTTT. Protein sequence: CSSSLDTRAAFF.

This clone has only a few counts. The chain has TRBV5-1 and TRBJ1-4, with D possibly matching TRBD1 (6 bases). Germline CDR1 is SGHRS and CDR2 is YFSETQ. V was trimmed by 4 bases and J by 5 bases, leaving 12 bases between them. The CDR3 extends over 14 amino acids. DNA of the CDR3: TGCGCCAGCAGCCAGGACAGCCAAAATGAAAAACTGTTTTTT. Amino acid sequence: CASSQDSQNEKLFF.

This chain connects TRBV2 to TRBJ2-7, with 8 bases fitting TRBD1. CDR1 is SNHLY, CDR2 FYNNEI, per germline. V shed 4 bases, J shed 5 bases, and the junction held 10 bases outside the gene matches. This CDR3 is built from 15 residues. CDR3 DNA: TGTGCCAGCAGTGGAAGACAGGGGATTAGTGACGAGCAGTACTTC. Its translation is CASSGRQGISDEQYF.

The chain combines TRBV2 with TRBJ1-1; D unresolved. This CDR3 has 14 residues. Germline lookup yields CDR1 SNHLY and CDR2 FYNNEI. Trimming removed 4 bases from V and 0 bases from J, with 9 bases in between. The CDR3 sequence: CASSVVGVNTEAFF. DNA of the CDR3: TGTGCCAGCAGTGTTGTGGGAGTGAACACTGAAGCTTTCTTT.

J is TRBJ1-5 and V is TRBV27; 8 bases fit TRBD1. The length of the CDR3 is 13 residues. Germline V gene data show CDR1 as MNHEY and CDR2 as SMNVEV (reference sequence). J gave up 7 bases and V 5 bases, and 4 bases lay outside the gene matches. This chain's CDR3 is CASSPRGQQPQHF. Here the CDR3 DNA reads TGTGCCAGCAGTCCCAGGGGGCAACAGCCCCAGCATTTT.

This chain uses TRBV5-4 with TRBJ2-3; D possibly corresponds to TRBD2 (6 bases). The V gene lost 3 bases and the J gene lost 1 base, with 12 bases spanning the gap. The CDR3 runs to 15 residues. Germline loops: CDR1 SGHNT, CDR2 YYREEE (reference sequence). The CDR3 protein is CASSWREDGTDTQYF. The CDR3 region has the DNA TGTGCCAGCAGCTGGAGGGAGGATGGCACAGATACGCAGTATTTT. The entire variable domain, with the rest obtained from reference TRBV5-4 and TRBJ2-3, is as follows: ETGVTQSPTHLIKTRGQQVTLRCSSQSGHNTVSWYQQALGQGPQFIFQYYREEENGRGNFPPRFSGLQFPNYSSELNVNALELDDSALYLCASSWREDGTDTQYFGPGTRLTVL.